A selection of T cell receptor beta chains follows, all from one sample in a study of blood T cell repertoires in COVID-19. TCRdb keeps only in-frame clones here, not all; method: immunoSEQ multiplex PCR. The repertoire holds about 160,000 clones, 87% seen once, with approximately 4.1% in the top ten. Material for sequencing was peripheral blood. The receptors here all came from a woman aged 55-69 years who had recovered from COVID-19. Both conserved end residues are part of each CDR3. The D gene is left open where the match is weak. Clone size appears in some rows only: once, few, many, or a class for an expanded clone.

clone size	J gene	D gene	V gene	CDR3 DNA	CDR3 protein
NA	TRBJ2-5	NA	TRBV4-1	TGCGCCAGCAGCTACTTCGGGGAGACCCAGTACTTC	CASSYFGETQYF
NA	TRBJ2-2	TRBD2	TRBV19	TGTGCCAGTAGTTTGGCGGGGGGCAACACCGGGGAGCTGTTTTTT	CASSLAGGNTGELFF
NA	TRBJ2-3	NA	TRBV19	TGTGCCAGTAGTATTGAGTTCCGGGGGACCACAGATACGCAGTATTTT	CASSIEFRGTTDTQYF
NA	TRBJ2-5	NA	TRBV12-3/TRBV12-4	TGTGCCAGCAGCCGGGGGAACCAAGAGACCCAGTACTTC	CASSRGNQETQYF
once	TRBJ2-7	TRBD1	TRBV15	TGTGCCACCAGCAGAGATCTGAGGGGGCTCGGGCAGTACTTC	CATSRDLRGLGQYF
NA	TRBJ1-2	NA	TRBV6-5	TGTGCCAGCAGTCGAGGAGGTGCGGGATACTATGGCTACACCTTC	CASSRGGAGYYGYTF
NA	TRBJ1-3	TRBD1	TRBV28	TGTGCCAGCAGCAGGGGGGTCTCTGGAAACACCATATATTTT	CASSRGVSGNTIYF
NA	TRBJ1-6	NA	TRBV15	TGTGCCACCAGCAGCAGGATCAGCTCCTATAATTCACCCCTCCACTTT	CATSSRISSYNSPLHF
NA	TRBJ2-1	NA	TRBV6-5	TGTGCCAGCAGATCCTGGAGGGCGGACTACAATGAGCAGTTCTTC	CASRSWRADYNEQFF
NA	TRBJ2-1	NA	TRBV29-1	TGCAGCGTTGAGGGGCACAATGAGCAGTTCTTC	CSVEGHNEQFF